This T cell receptor (beta chain) was captured in a study of T cell responses to AZD1222 COVID-19 vaccine. Study-wide results and limits: It should be noted that donors were predominantly white British and more often female, and clonal diversity was possibly underestimated.

About this clone: The target antigen is unknown.

The assay was immunoSEQ multiplex PCR, and TCRdb's table has in-frame clones only and misses some. The table lists 150,000 to 200,000 clones, approximately 94% of them singletons, with 7% to 9.5% in the top ten. Trimming stripped 3 bases from V and 0 bases from J, with 3 bases between. Germline loops: CDR1 SGHAT, CDR2 FQNNGV. The CDR3 totals 13 residues. This rearrangement joins TRBV11-2 to TRBJ1-5, with D uncertain. The source of this sequence is an adult in good health. The sequencing here drew on peripheral blood, taken on day 0 of AZD1222 vaccination. The CDR3 is CASSFGSNQPQHF. CDR3 bases: TGTGCCAGCAGCTTTGGTAGCAATCAGCCCCAGCATTTT.